This TCR beta chain was identified during a study of blood T cell repertoires in COVID-19 (dated by TCRdb to the early 2020s). About the investigation overall: Collaborator samples came from the United States, Italy and Spain and covered acute and convalescent phases of COVID-19. The prospective study material was composed of cDNA or gDNA derived from T cells, B-cell-depleted T cells, or PBMCs. Nearly every sample came with metadata listing a de-identified subject ID, COVID-19 status, age in years and sex. The repertoires were released in a freely available public database intended as a resource for research on the immune response to SARS-CoV-2. Where HLA class I and class II types were available, the types were taken from metadata supplied by the sample provider, not from assay-based typing. Subjects who had been exposed to COVID-19, were actively infected with it, or had recovered from it provided the deeply sampled blood TCRbeta repertoires that made up the dataset. Samples were obtained from the ongoing ImmuneRACE study (first 160 participants) and from some 1,200 subjects provided by 6 global collaborators. General conclusions and limits of the study: How much clinical and demographic metadata was included differed by source and by participant, and the metadata was provided uncurated.

The immunoSEQ Assay, a bias-controlled multiplex PCR, was used to amplify TCRbeta CDR3 regions from genomic DNA. Per the original workflow: The number of nucleated cells in each sample was estimated from the amplification of reference gene primers within the assay. Sequence reads were collapsed and filtered to measure the absolute abundance of every unique TCRbeta CDR3 rearrangement. Productive Simpson clonality was computed per sample as the square root of Simpson's diversity index over productive rearrangements. TCRdb took this table from immuneACCESS and kept in-frame rearrangements with V and J called. Such tables lack part of the clones; where checked against another copy, unresolved V genes explain under half of the gap, and the rest is unexplained. D and trimming were read from the DNA, whereas the V and J calls and clone size are those reported in that table. The sample includes fewer than 250,000 clones, with under 85% observed a single time. The ten largest make up more than 5% of the sample.

Comment on this clone: No antigen is known for it. Per-nucleotide qualities are absent, and no much larger clonotype sits a single base away.

Collaborating institutions collected whole blood in K2EDTA tubes following their own protocols. For TCRbeta analysis, collaborators shipped samples as frozen whole blood, isolated PBMCs, or DNA extracted from either of those sample types. Between the V and J ends, shortened by 5 bases and 3 bases respectively, the junction contains 19 bases. The CDR3 has 16 amino acids, counting the end cysteine and phenylalanine. Kept here is only the CDR3 DNA, which spans 48 bases and is read in frame from base 1. As encoded in the germline V gene, CDR1 is SGHAT while CDR2 is FQNNGV. The material sequenced was peripheral blood. The rearranged chain carries TRBV11-2 and TRBJ1-1; the D gene is perhaps TRBD1, on 6 matching bases. The receptor comes from a human donor in a cohort sampled during active COVID-19. The DNA sequence reads TGTGCCAGCAGCCCAGGCGGGGGCAGGGTTGACACTGAAGCTTTCTTT. Its protein product is CASSPGGGRVDTEAFF.